This TCR beta chain was identified in a study of blood T cell repertoires in COVID-19. Study in general: From T cells, B-cell-depleted T cells, or PBMCs came the material, which was cDNA or gDNA.

Per the original methods: For nucleated cells, counts were estimated from reference gene primer amplification. TCRdb's copy holds only in-frame clones and misses some; the assay was immunoSEQ multiplex PCR. The V and J calls and clone size were taken over from that table, and D and trimming were inferred from the DNA. The table records approximately 19,000 clones, around nine tenths of them present only once. The CDR3 is 14 residues long. V was trimmed by 4 bases and J by 5 bases, leaving 11 bases between them. Germline CDR1 reads KGHDR; CDR2 reads SFDVKD. The receptor was isolated from a human donor in a cohort sampled during active COVID-19. The donor label of this sample is uncertain. V and J are TRBV24-1 and TRBJ1-5; the D gene is possibly TRBD1 (5 bases). The specimen was peripheral blood. CDR3 in amino acids: CATSDPGFDQPQHF. The CDR3 region has the DNA TGTGCCACCAGTGACCCAGGGTTCGATCAGCCCCAGCATTTT.